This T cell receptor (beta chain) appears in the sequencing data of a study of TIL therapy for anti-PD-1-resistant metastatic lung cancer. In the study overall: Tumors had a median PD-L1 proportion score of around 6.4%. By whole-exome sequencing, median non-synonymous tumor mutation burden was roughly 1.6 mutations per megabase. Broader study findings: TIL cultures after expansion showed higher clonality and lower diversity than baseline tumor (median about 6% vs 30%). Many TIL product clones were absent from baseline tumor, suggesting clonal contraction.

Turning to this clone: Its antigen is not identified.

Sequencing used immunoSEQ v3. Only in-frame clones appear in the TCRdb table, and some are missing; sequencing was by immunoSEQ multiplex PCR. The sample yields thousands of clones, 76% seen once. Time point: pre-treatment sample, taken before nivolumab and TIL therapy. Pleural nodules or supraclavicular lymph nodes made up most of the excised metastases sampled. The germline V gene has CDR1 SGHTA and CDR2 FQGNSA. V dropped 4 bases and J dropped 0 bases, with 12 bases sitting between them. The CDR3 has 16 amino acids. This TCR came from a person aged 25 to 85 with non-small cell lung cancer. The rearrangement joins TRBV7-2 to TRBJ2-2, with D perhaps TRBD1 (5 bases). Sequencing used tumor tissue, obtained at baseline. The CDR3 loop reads CASSYLGAANTGELFF. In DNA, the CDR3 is TGTGCCAGCAGCTACCTTGGGGCGGCGAACACCGGGGAGCTGTTTTTT.